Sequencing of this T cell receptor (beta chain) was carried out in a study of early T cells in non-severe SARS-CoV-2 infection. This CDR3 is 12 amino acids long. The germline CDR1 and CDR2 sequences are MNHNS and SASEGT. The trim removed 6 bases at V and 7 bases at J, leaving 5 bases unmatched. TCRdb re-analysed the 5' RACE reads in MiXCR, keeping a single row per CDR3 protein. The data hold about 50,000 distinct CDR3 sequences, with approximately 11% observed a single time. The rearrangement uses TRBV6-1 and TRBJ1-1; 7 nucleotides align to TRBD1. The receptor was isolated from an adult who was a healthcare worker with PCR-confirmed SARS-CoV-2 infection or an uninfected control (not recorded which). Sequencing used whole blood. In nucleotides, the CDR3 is TGTGCCAGCAGGGTTACAGGGGATGAAGCTTTCTTT. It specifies CASRVTGDEAFF.